The 25 T cell receptor beta chains presented below share a single source sample, sequenced in a study of T cell changes during pregnancy in multiple sclerosis. Profiling relied on immunoSEQ multiplex PCR, and the TCRdb table lists in-frame clones only, not all of them. The data show approximately 100,000 clones, about 90% seen once. The source material was peripheral blood, sampled before pregnancy. The receptors derive from a female donor with multiple sclerosis, enrolled in a pregnancy study.

The genes are TRBV19 and TRBJ2-1; possibly TRBD2 for D (6 bases). The length of the CDR3 is 15 residues. The germline gives CDR1 LNHDA, CDR2 SQIVND (reference sequence). V was shortened by 0 bases and J by 6 bases, with 12 bases between the two germline ends. The CDR3: CASSIDLETSNEQFF. CDR3 DNA sequence: TGTGCCAGTAGTATAGATCTAGAGACTAGCAATGAGCAGTTCTTC.

This chain links TRBV19 with TRBJ2-4, with D perhaps TRBD1 (6 bases). Germline CDR1 LNHDA, CDR2 SQIVND (reference sequence). V was pared by 4 bases and J by 2 bases, with 9 bases between. The CDR3 loop spans 14 amino acids. The CDR3 DNA reads as TGTGCCAGTAGTAAAGACAGGTCCAAAAACATTCAGTACTTC. As protein: CASSKDRSKNIQYF.

The chain couples TRBV15 to TRBJ2-2, with TRBD1 matching over 10 bases. Trimming took 1 base from V and 4 from J; bases not matched to a gene: 9. In germline, CDR1 is LNHNV, CDR2 YYDKDF (reference sequence). The CDR3 runs to 18 residues. CDR3 protein: CATSRAEEGQGITGELFF. For the CDR3, the DNA is TGTGCCACCAGCAGAGCAGAAGAGGGACAGGGGATCACCGGGGAGCTGTTTTTT.

The V gene is TRBV2, the J gene TRBJ2-7; 9 bases line up with TRBD2. Trimming took 6 bases from V and 5 from J; bases not matched to a gene: 5. The CDR3 is 13 amino acids. Germline V gives CDR1 SNHLY, CDR2 FYNNEI. This chain's CDR3 is CASREGLAHEQYF. The DNA of the CDR3 is TGTGCCAGCAGGGAGGGACTAGCTCACGAGCAGTACTTC.

J is TRBJ2-1 and V is TRBV27, with a possible D match to TRBD2 (5 bases). The CDR3 runs to 15 residues. V was shortened by 5 bases and J by 6 bases, with 17 bases between the two germline ends. CDR1 and CDR2 from the germline V gene are MNHEY and SMNVEV (reference sequence). For the CDR3, the DNA is TGTGCCAGCAGTCCCGAATTCCGCCGGGGCAATGAGCAGTTCTTC. Translated, it gives CASSPEFRRGNEQFF.

The gene calls are TRBV11-2 and TRBJ2-7, with 13 bases matching TRBD2. This CDR3 spans 14 amino acids. J gave up 8 bases and V 7 bases, and 8 bases lay outside the gene matches. Germline CDR1 SGHAT, CDR2 FQNNGV. CDR3 protein: CASNQLAGGPKQYF. The CDR3 DNA reads TGTGCCAGCAACCAACTAGCGGGAGGGCCTAAGCAGTACTTC. The full variable domain, with the rest looked up from reference TRBV11-2 and TRBJ2-7, is EAGVAQSPRYKIIEKRQSVAFWCNPISGHATLYWYQQILGQGPKLLIQFQNNGVVDDSQLPKDRFSAERLKGVDSTLKIQPAKLEDSAVYLCASNQLAGGPKQYFGPGTRLTVT.

In its sample, this clone was seen a few times. The chain links TRBV7-6 to TRBJ2-2; D unresolved. Trimming removed 5 bases from V and 3 bases from J, with 4 bases in between. The CDR3 runs 12 residues. Germline V gene lookup returns CDR1 SGHVS and CDR2 FNYEAQ. CDR3 region: CASSPYTGELFF. The CDR3 nucleotides are TGTGCCAGCAGCCCCTACACCGGGGAGCTGTTTTTT.

This clone was seen only once. The J gene is TRBJ1-1, the V gene TRBV11-3; D not certain. V shed 5 bases and J shed 4 bases, with 8 bases lying between them. The CDR3 sequence is 12 residues long. The germline V gene encodes CDR1 SGHNT and CDR2 YENEEA. CDR3 bases: TGTGCCAGCAGCCCCCGGGTCACTGAAGCTTTCTTT. This translates into CASSPRVTEAFF.

V gene TRBV11-3 combines with J gene TRBJ2-2; D gene uncertain. This CDR3 comprises 15 residues. CDR1 is SGHNT and CDR2 is YENEEA in the germline V gene. Between the trimmed V and J ends, which lost 1 base and 0 bases, there was a span of 6 bases. Here the CDR3 DNA reads TGTGCCAGCAGCTTAGTATCTCCGAACACCGGGGAGCTGTTTTTT. Translation gives CASSLVSPNTGELFF.

The J gene is TRBJ1-2, the V gene TRBV2; D gene ambiguous. The CDR3 runs 16 residues. Per germline, CDR1 SNHLY and CDR2 FYNNEI. V was shortened by 3 bases and J by 4 bases, with 18 bases between the two germline ends. CDR3 sequence (DNA): TGTGCCAGCAGTGACCCGGTTACAGCTCTCTTCTATGGCTACACCTTC. Amino acid sequence: CASSDPVTALFYGYTF.

This chain links TRBV4-1 with TRBJ1-1; D is ambiguous. The germline gives CDR1 MGHRA, CDR2 YSYEKL. This CDR3 comprises 15 residues. The ends were cut back, 2 bases at V and 0 bases at J, with 10 bases in the middle. The DNA of the CDR3 is TGCGCCAGCAGCCAAAGGCAGGATATGAACACTGAAGCTTTCTTT. It codes for CASSQRQDMNTEAFF.

This clone showed up just once. The rearrangement links TRBV15 to TRBJ2-3, with D possibly being TRBD1 (5 bases). The germline V gene has CDR1 LNHNV and CDR2 YYDKDF (reference sequence). V dropped 8 bases and J dropped 8 bases, with 20 bases sitting between them. CDR3 length: 14 amino acids. CDR3 coding DNA: TGTGCCACCCATTCAGGGTCCCAACCGGGTACGCAGTATTTT. This translates into CATHSGSQPGTQYF.

This clone has a single count. It is unclear where the CDR3 begins or ends on the DNA, so no DNA is shown, and the CDR3 is as TCRdb lists it. V usage is TRBV19 and J usage is TRBJ2-2; the table's D call of TRBD1 was not tested on the DNA. Germline assignment: CDR1 LNHDA and CDR2 SQIVND (reference sequence). Counting both end residues, the CDR3 totals 15 amino acids. CDR3 loop: CASTSGQLHTGELFF.

CDR3 sequence: CASTESGVYGYTF. The CDR3 coding sequence is TGCGCCAGCACCGAATCAGGGGTCTATGGCTACACCTTC. The chain is built from TRBV5-1 and TRBJ1-2, with D perhaps matching TRBD1 (6 bases). Per the germline V gene, CDR1 is SGHRS and CDR2 is YFSETQ. CDR3 length equals 13 residues. The V and J ends lost 6 bases and 4 bases respectively, with 13 bases between them. Full variable domain (rest looked up from reference TRBV5-1 and TRBJ1-2): KAGVTQTPRYLIKTRGQQVTLSCSPISGHRSVSWYQQTPGQGLQFLFEYFSETQRNKGNFPGRFSGRQFSNSRSEMNVSTLELGDSALYLCASTESGVYGYTFGSGTRLTVV.

The J gene is TRBJ1-4, the V gene TRBV14; weak D call: TRBD1 (5 bases). Trimming took 2 bases from V and 7 from J, leaving 14 bases between them. CDR3 size: 15 residues. Germline-derived CDR1 and CDR2 are SGHDN and FVKESK. This CDR3 is CASSQPTGTSEKLFF. The CDR3 nucleotides read TGTGCCAGCAGCCAACCTACAGGAACGAGTGAAAAACTGTTTTTT.

The rearrangement links TRBV4-1 to TRBJ2-7, with 10 bases that match TRBD2. Germline loops: CDR1 MGHRA, CDR2 YSYEKL. V lost 4 bases and J lost 5; bases outside the gene matches: 5. The CDR3 consists of 14 residues. CDR3 sequence: CASSPLAGVHEQYF. The CDR3 nucleotides read TGCGCCAGCAGCCCCCTAGCGGGAGTCCACGAGCAGTACTTC.

The chain is built from TRBV18 and TRBJ2-7; D perhaps matches TRBD1 (5 bases). In germline, CDR1 is KGHSH, CDR2 LQKENI. V dropped 3 bases and J dropped 5 bases, with 20 bases sitting between them. The CDR3 consists of 16 residues. The CDR3 coding sequence is TGTGCCAGCTCACCTAAACAGGCGGACCGTGGGAACGAGCAGTACTTC. It encodes CASSPKQADRGNEQYF.

This chain uses TRBV11-2 with TRBJ2-1; TRBD2 matches at 15 bases. V lost 6 bases, J lost 11 bases, and 5 bases stayed unmatched. Germline CDR1 reads SGHAT; CDR2 reads FQNNGV. The CDR3 length is 14 residues. CDR3 sequence: CASRYGTSGGKQFF. The CDR3 nucleotides read TGTGCCAGCAGGTATGGGACTAGCGGGGGGAAGCAGTTCTTC.

V and J are TRBV7-3 and TRBJ2-3, with TRBD1 matching over 8 bases. The CDR3 runs to 14 residues. Germline V gene data show CDR1 as SGHTA and CDR2 as FQGTGA. With V trimmed by 6 bases and J by 0 bases, 2 bases remained unmatched. This CDR3 reads CASRQGGSTDTQYF. As DNA, the CDR3 is TGTGCCAGCAGACAGGGGGGTAGCACAGATACGCAGTATTTT.

The chain has TRBV5-1 and TRBJ1-1; weak D call: TRBD1 (5 bases). Germline CDR1 reads SGHRS; CDR2 reads YFSETQ. V was cut by 0 bases and J by 5 bases, with 11 bases left in between. The CDR3 has 14 amino acids. CDR3 in amino acids: CASSLEGMATEAFF. In DNA, the CDR3 is TGCGCCAGCAGCTTGGAGGGGATGGCGACTGAAGCTTTCTTT.

J is TRBJ2-3 and V is TRBV5-1; 9 nucleotides align to TRBD2. The CDR3 runs 16 residues. V shed 0 bases, J shed 6 bases, and the junction held 8 bases outside the gene matches. CDR1 and CDR2 from the germline V gene are SGHRS and YFSETQ. The CDR3 DNA is TGCGCCAGCAGCTTGGCACGAGCGGGGGGACGGGATACGCAGTATTTT. This translates into CASSLARAGGRDTQYF.

The chain carries TRBV7-9 and TRBJ1-1; D may be TRBD1 (5 bases). Trimming pared 7 bases from V and 0 bases from J, leaving 15 bases between. Per the germline V gene, CDR1 is SEHNR and CDR2 is FQNEAQ (reference sequence). The CDR3 contains 15 residues. DNA for the CDR3: TGTGCCAGCAAAAAGGTCGGGGGAATGAACACTGAAGCTTTCTTT. Encoded protein: CASKKVGGMNTEAFF.

The V gene is TRBV5-1, the J gene TRBJ1-4; D remains unclear. CDR1 and CDR2 from the germline V gene are SGHRS and YFSETQ. The CDR3 has 14 amino acids. The V end was cut by 0 bases, the J end by 7 bases, with 10 bases between. The DNA for the CDR3 is TGCGCCAGCAGCTTGGTTGTGGGAGGTGAAAAACTGTTTTTT. This sequence encodes CASSLVVGGEKLFF. The full variable domain, completed using reference TRBV5-1 and TRBJ1-4, is KAGVTQTPRYLIKTRGQQVTLSCSPISGHRSVSWYQQTPGQGLQFLFEYFSETQRNKGNFPGRFSGRQFSNSRSEMNVSTLELGDSALYLCASSLVVGGEKLFFGSGTQLSVL.

CDR3 loop: CASRETRAGSDIQYF. In DNA, the CDR3 is TGTGCCAGCAGGGAAACTCGGGCCGGGAGTGACATTCAGTACTTC. J is TRBJ2-4 and V is TRBV6-1; the D gene is possibly TRBD2 (6 bases). The V gene's germline CDR1 is MNHNS and CDR2 SASEGT. The CDR3 covers 15 residues. The V end was cut by 6 bases, the J end by 8 bases, with 20 bases between.

The V and J genes are TRBV5-4 and TRBJ1-2; 8 bases are shared with TRBD1. The V gene end was trimmed by 3 bases and the J gene end by 4 bases; junction bases not matched to a gene: 5. The CDR3 extends over 14 amino acids. Germline assignment: CDR1 SGHNT and CDR2 YYREEE (reference sequence). The CDR3: CASSSRTGTYGYTF. DNA of the CDR3: TGTGCCAGCAGCTCACGGACAGGGACCTATGGCTACACCTTC.